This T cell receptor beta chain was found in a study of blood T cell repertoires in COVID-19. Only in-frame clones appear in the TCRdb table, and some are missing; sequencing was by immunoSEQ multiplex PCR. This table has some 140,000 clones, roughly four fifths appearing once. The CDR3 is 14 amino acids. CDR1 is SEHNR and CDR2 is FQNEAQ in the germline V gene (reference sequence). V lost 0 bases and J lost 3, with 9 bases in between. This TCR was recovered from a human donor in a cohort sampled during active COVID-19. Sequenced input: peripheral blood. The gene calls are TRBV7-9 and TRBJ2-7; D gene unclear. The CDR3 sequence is CASSLAGSYYEQYF. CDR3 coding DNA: TGTGCCAGCAGCTTAGCGGGCAGCTACTACGAGCAGTACTTC.